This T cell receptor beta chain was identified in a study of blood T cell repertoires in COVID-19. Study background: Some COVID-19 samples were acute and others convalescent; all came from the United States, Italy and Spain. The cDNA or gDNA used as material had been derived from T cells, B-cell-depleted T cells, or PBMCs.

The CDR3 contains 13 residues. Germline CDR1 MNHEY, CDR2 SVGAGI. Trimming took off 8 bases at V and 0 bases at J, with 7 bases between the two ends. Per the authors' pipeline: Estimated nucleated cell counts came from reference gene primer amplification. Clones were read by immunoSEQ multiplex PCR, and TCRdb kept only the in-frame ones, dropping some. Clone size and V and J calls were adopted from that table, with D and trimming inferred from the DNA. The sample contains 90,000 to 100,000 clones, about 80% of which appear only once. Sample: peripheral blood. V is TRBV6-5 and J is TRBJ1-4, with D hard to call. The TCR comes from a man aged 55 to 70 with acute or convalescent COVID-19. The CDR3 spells CASRDTTNEKLFF. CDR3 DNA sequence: TGTGCCAGCCGGGATACAACTAATGAAAAACTGTTTTTT.